A single sample is the source of the 7 T cell receptor beta chains below, sequenced in a study of human T cells and chemical hapten exposure. TCRdb used MiXCR to reprocess the RACE reads, holding one entry per CDR3 protein. Of approximately 97,000 distinct CDR3 sequences detected, roughly 8.5% appear once; the ten largest clones hold about 3%. Time point: healthy volunteer bleed at 2 weeks. Total RNA extraction was carried out from unfractionated whole blood. Sequenced input: whole blood. These receptors originate from a female donor in good health. Some clones in this sample may be carry-over from other donors' samples.

This clonotype has a handful of counts. V gene TRBV5-1 combines with J gene TRBJ1-2; 7 positions agree with TRBD1. Trimming removed 1 base from V and 3 bases from J; junction bases left unmatched: 3. Germline CDR1 SGHRS, CDR2 YFSETQ. The CDR3 sequence is 14 residues long. CDR3 nucleotide sequence: TGCGCCAGCAGCTTGACCGGACAGGACTATGGCTACACCTTC. Translated, it gives CASSLTGQDYGYTF.

On this clonotype: This may stem from a read error, because a much larger clone lies one nucleotide away. The chain recombines TRBV6-1 with TRBJ1-1; D is undetermined. The ends were cut back, 4 bases at V and 1 base at J, with 13 bases in the middle. CDR1 is MNHNS, CDR2 SASEGT, per germline. This CDR3 contains 15 residues. CDR3 DNA sequence: TGTGCCAGCAGTGTCAACTTGGAGCCGAACACTGAAGCTTTCTTT. Translation gives CASSVNLEPNTEAFF.

This clonotype has more than one count but fewer than ten. The CDR3 sequence is CASSQRGAGTQYF. DNA for the CDR3: TGTGCCAGCAGCCAACGTGGGGCTGGTACGCAGTATTTT. The genes are TRBV7-3 and TRBJ2-3, with D maybe TRBD1 (5 bases). Germline V gene lookup returns CDR1 SGHTA and CDR2 FQGTGA. The V end was cut by 5 bases, the J end by 8 bases, with 14 bases between. The CDR3 totals 13 residues. Variable domain in full (rest from reference TRBV7-3 and TRBJ2-3): GAGVSQTPSNKVTEKGKYVELRCDPISGHTALYWYRQSLGQGPEFLIYFQGTGAADDSGLPNDRFFAVRPEGSVSTLKIQRTERGDSAVYLCASSQRGAGTQYFGPGTRLTVL.

The chain is built from TRBV7-8 and TRBJ1-5, with 7 bases fitting TRBD1. The germline CDR1 and CDR2 sequences are SGHVS and FQNEAQ. The V and J ends lost 5 bases and 7 bases, in that order; junction bases with no gene match: 8. This CDR3 contains 14 residues. CDR3 bases: TGTGCCAGCAGCCCGGCAGGGGGGAGACAGCCCCAGCATTTT. Translated, it gives CASSPAGGRQPQHF.

This clonotype has a count of ten or more. The chain has TRBV4-2 and TRBJ2-1; D perhaps matches TRBD2 (5 bases). The length of the CDR3 is 16 residues. Between the trimmed V and J ends, which lost 0 bases and 8 bases, there was a span of 17 bases. The germline V gene encodes CDR1 LGHNA and CDR2 YNFKEQ. The CDR3 spells CASSQDRVGVTDEQFF. The CDR3 DNA reads as TGTGCCAGCAGCCAAGATCGGGTCGGGGTTACGGATGAGCAGTTCTTC.

This rearrangement joins TRBV4-1 to TRBJ2-7; tentative D call: TRBD2 (5 bases). Trimming removed 1 base at V and 2 bases at J, with 12 bases between. This CDR3 has 15 residues. Germline V gives CDR1 MGHRA, CDR2 YSYEKL. The CDR3 here is CASSQVVSSTYEQYF. CDR3 sequence (DNA): TGCGCCAGCAGCCAAGTGGTTTCTAGCACCTACGAGCAGTACTTC.

V usage is TRBV7-9 and J usage is TRBJ1-6; D ambiguous. CDR1 is SEHNR, CDR2 FQNEAQ, per germline (reference sequence). The CDR3 has 13 residues. The V end lost 5 bases, the J end lost 8 bases, and 10 bases lay between the germline ends. The CDR3 nucleotides are TGTGCCAGCAGCGCCGTGAGAGATTCACCCCTCCACTTT. Translated, it gives CASSAVRDSPLHF.